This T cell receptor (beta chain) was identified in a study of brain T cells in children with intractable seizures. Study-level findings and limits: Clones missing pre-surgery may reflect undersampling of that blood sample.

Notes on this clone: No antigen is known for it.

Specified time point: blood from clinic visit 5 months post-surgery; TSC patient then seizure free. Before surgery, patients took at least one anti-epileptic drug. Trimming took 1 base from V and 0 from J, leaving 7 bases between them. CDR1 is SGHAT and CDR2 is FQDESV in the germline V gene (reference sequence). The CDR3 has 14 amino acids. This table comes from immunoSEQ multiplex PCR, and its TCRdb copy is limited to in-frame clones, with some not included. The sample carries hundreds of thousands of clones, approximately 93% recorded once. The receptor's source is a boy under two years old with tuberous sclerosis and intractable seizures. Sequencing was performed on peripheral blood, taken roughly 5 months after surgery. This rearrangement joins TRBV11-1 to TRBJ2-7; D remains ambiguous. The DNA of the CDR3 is TGTGCCAGCAGCTTAGGACGCCTCTCCTACGAGCAGTACTTC. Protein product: CASSLGRLSYEQYF. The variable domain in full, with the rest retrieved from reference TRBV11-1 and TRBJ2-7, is EAEVAQSPRYKITEKSQAVAFWCDPISGHATLYWYRQILGQGPELLVQFQDESVVDDSQLPKDRFSAERLKGVDSTLKIQPAELGDSAMYLCASSLGRLSYEQYFGPGTRLTVT.